This record covers a single T cell receptor beta chain. The data stem from a study of T cell changes during pregnancy in multiple sclerosis. The repertoire was sequenced with immunoSEQ multiplex PCR; TCRdb's copy has only in-frame clones and lacks some. The sample consists of 25,000 to 40,000 clones, 80% to 90% of them appearing once. CDR1 is GTSNPN and CDR2 is SVGIG in the germline V gene (reference sequence). This CDR3 has 17 residues. V lost 0 bases, J lost 4 bases, and 19 bases lay in between. The sample in question was CD8+ T cells from peripheral blood mononuclear cells, obtained in the third trimester of pregnancy. The genes are TRBV30 and TRBJ2-1, with a tentative D call TRBD2 (6 bases). The sequence came from a female donor with multiple sclerosis, enrolled in a pregnancy study. The CDR3 DNA is TGTGCCTGGAGTGTACAGAGTGGAGGGGCATTTTACAATGAGCAGTTCTTC. Translation: CAWSVQSGGAFYNEQFF. Complete variable domain (other parts from reference TRBV30 and TRBJ2-1): SQTIHQWPATLVQPVGSPLSLECTVEGTSNPNLYWYRQAAGRGLQLLFYSVGIGQISSEVPQNLSASRPQDRQFILSSKKLLLSDSGFYLCAWSVQSGGAFYNEQFFGPGTRLTVL.